This TCR beta chain came from a study of T cell responses to AZD1222 COVID-19 vaccine (dated by TCRdb to about 2021). General notes on the study: Because spike-specific TCR depth and breadth did not differ between the two schedules, AZD1222 recipients who got a second dose at roughly 4 weeks were pooled with those who got a second dose at roughly 12 weeks. TCR sequencing covered roughly 230 trial participants: 200 to 210 given two doses of AZD1222 and 26 given two doses of MenACWY control vaccine. Trial participants were enrolled by age into subgroups of 18-55, 56-69 and 70-plus years, and 148, 28 and 57 TCR-sequenced participants, respectively, were included in these subgroups.

Including the terminal cysteine and phenylalanine, the CDR3 comprises 14 residues. Solely the CDR3 DNA is kept, with 42 bases framed from the first base. The germline ends are 14 bases apart after V is trimmed by 8 bases and J by 1 base. CDR1 LGHDT and CDR2 YNNKEL are derived from the germline V gene (reference sequence). The CDR3 regions of human TCRbeta chains were analyzed by immunosequencing. Concerning the study's data processing: TCRs in the repertoires were matched against a reference library of SARS-CoV-2-specific TCRs that had been generated with the MIRA antigen-specificity platform. Breadth was defined as the fraction of unique TCRs that were SARS-CoV-2-associated. Depth was defined as the fraction of total T cells that were SARS-CoV-2-associated. Using the MIRA data, every spike-specific TCR was mapped to the spike region that the TCR reacted to and assigned to either a CD4 or a CD8 class. Log10-transformed breadth and depth values were compared by one-way ANOVA with Sidak's multiple comparisons tests. TCRdb mirrors the immuneACCESS table, restricted to in-frame sequences. Some clones are absent from its copies; in checked studies, under half trace to an unresolved V gene, and the reason for the others is unknown. Clone size and the V and J calls come from that table; the DNA yielded D and trimming. The sample contains about 93,000 clones, approximately 88% of them found a single time. Of the sample, 16% is held by the ten largest clones.

Regarding this clone: The antigen it binds to is not known. No quality values exist for individual bases; no much larger clone is one base distant.

The label giving this sample's time point can be read as: baseline before first vaccination. Vaccinee samples were obtained from the UK trials COV001 and COV002, which included a single-blind randomized controlled phase 2/3 trial of AZD1222 (ChAdOx1 nCoV-19) in healthy adults. For TCRbeta chain sequencing, PBMC samples were collected from trial participants at day 0 and at day 28 after the second dose. The study at large found these results: Because no samples from the day 14 peak response were available, repertoires could be characterized only after the peak T cell response. A significant rise in spike-specific TCR breadth and depth was observed after two AZD1222 doses relative to day 0 and relative to MenACWY recipients. The 56-69-year group was small, and its depth increase did not reach significance, likely because of low power. Nearly half of unique spike-specific TCRs reportedly recognized epitopes outside regions mutated in the B.1.351 and B.1.1.7 variants. Only five or six AZD1222 recipients were SARS-CoV-2 seropositive at baseline, limiting conclusions about previously exposed vaccinees. The whole spike protein was spanned by vaccine-associated CD4 TCRs, and dominant responses were seen in regions 160-218 and 743-854. Most participants were white British and females outnumbered males, and the authors suggested that clonal diversity may have been underestimated.

This TCR was recovered from an adult in good health. Here the sequenced sample was peripheral blood, taken on day 0 of AZD1222 vaccination. The chain uses TRBV3-1 (or the pseudogene TRBV3-2) and TRBJ1-1, with a weak D call of TRBD1 (6 bases match). The CDR3 protein: CASAFGQKNTEAFF. The DNA reads as follows: TGTGCCAGCGCGTTTGGACAGAAGAACACTGAAGCTTTCTTT.